The source of this T cell receptor beta chain is a study of T cell responses to AZD1222 COVID-19 vaccine. Whole-study findings and limits: Researchers took repertoire samples only after the peak T cell response had come.

With respect to this clone: Its antigen is still unknown.

Measured with immunoSEQ multiplex PCR; TCRdb has only the in-frame clones, and not every one. The sample yields roughly 150,000 clones, under 95% seen once. Germline V lookup: CDR1 SGDLS, CDR2 YYNGEE. J lost 3 bases, V lost 2 bases, and 6 bases had no gene match. The CDR3 has 18 residues. This clonotype was sampled from an adult in good health. Sequences were derived from peripheral blood, sampled on day 0 of AZD1222 vaccination. The V and J genes are TRBV9 and TRBJ2-3; 16 bases are shared with TRBD2. The CDR3 loop is CASSVGTSGRARTDTQYF. As DNA, the CDR3 is TGTGCCAGCAGCGTTGGGACTAGCGGGAGGGCCAGGACAGATACGCAGTATTTT.